Below are 32 T cell receptor beta chains sequenced from a single sample in a study of siplizumab effects on memory and regulatory T cells. Using immunoSEQ multiplex PCR, the repertoire was profiled, and TCRdb retains in-frame clones only, with some absent. The sample includes some 100,000 clones, about 92% of them seen just once. Sequenced: Tregs sorted from blood. These receptors all stem from a human donor in good health.

The CDR3 DNA reads as TGCGCCAGCAGCTTGGGACAGGGGATAGGCACAGATACGCAGTATTTT. The encoded protein is CASSLGQGIGTDTQYF. The chain uses TRBV5-1 and TRBJ2-3, with 8 bases matching TRBD1. The CDR3 is made up of 16 amino acids. Germline loops: CDR1 SGHRS, CDR2 YFSETQ. After removal of 0 bases from V and 1 base from J, the junction contained 4 bases not matched to a gene. Full variable domain (remainder filled in from reference TRBV5-1 and TRBJ2-3): KAGVTQTPRYLIKTRGQQVTLSCSPISGHRSVSWYQQTPGQGLQFLFEYFSETQRNKGNFPGRFSGRQFSNSRSEMNVSTLELGDSALYLCASSLGQGIGTDTQYFGPGTRLTVL.

The rearrangement links TRBV6-1 to TRBJ1-2; D is ambiguous. This CDR3 is 13 amino acids long. Looked up from germline, CDR1 is MNHNS and CDR2 is SASEGT. The germline V and J ends were trimmed by 5 bases and 3 bases, with 10 bases remaining between them. DNA for the CDR3: TGTGCCAGCAGTCCGCATGAGGACTATGGCTACACCTTC. This codes for CASSPHEDYGYTF.

V gene TRBV7-9 combines with J gene TRBJ2-1; D perhaps matches TRBD1 (6 bases). The CDR3 spans 14 residues. V was pared by 3 bases and J by 6 bases, with 12 bases between. Germline values: CDR1 SEHNR, CDR2 FQNEAQ (reference sequence). CDR3: CASSFVGAGNEQFF. CDR3 nucleotides: TGTGCCAGCAGCTTTGTGGGGGCTGGCAATGAGCAGTTCTTC.

This sequence joins TRBV29-1 and TRBJ2-1; TRBD2 matches at 7 bases. V shed 4 bases, J shed 0 bases, and the junction held 3 bases outside the gene matches. The germline CDR1 and CDR2 sequences are SQVTM and ANQGSEA. This CDR3 has 14 amino acids. Here the CDR3 reads CSVVWGGSYNEQFF. CDR3 nucleotide sequence: TGCAGCGTTGTTTGGGGGGGCTCCTACAATGAGCAGTTCTTC.

This chain links TRBV5-4 with TRBJ1-1; D remains ambiguous. V was pared by 0 bases and J by 1 base, with 4 bases between. Germline V gene sequence: CDR1 SGHNT, CDR2 YYREEE (reference sequence). The CDR3 runs 13 residues. CDR3 DNA: TGTGCCAGCAGCTTGGTGACGAACACTGAAGCTTTCTTT. This translates into CASSLVTNTEAFF.

The rearrangement joins TRBV11-2 to TRBJ2-1, with D maybe TRBD1 (5 bases). Germline assignment: CDR1 SGHAT and CDR2 FQNNGV. This CDR3 is built from 15 residues. With 4 bases removed from V and 0 bases from J, the gap between germline ends came to 10 bases. CDR3 sequence: CASSYQGISYNEQFF. The CDR3 DNA follows: TGTGCCAGCAGCTACCAGGGAATCTCCTACAATGAGCAGTTCTTC.

The gene calls are TRBV6-1 and TRBJ1-6; D unclear. Germline V lookup: CDR1 MNHNS, CDR2 SASEGT. Trimming pared 1 base from V and 14 bases from J, leaving 12 bases between. The CDR3 extends over 13 amino acids. CDR3 coding DNA: TGTGCCAGCAGTGAAGGCCAAGGTCTCACCCTCCACTTT. This codes for CASSEGQGLTLHF.

This chain uses TRBV23-1 with TRBJ1-1; TRBD1 is a possible D gene (6 bases). TRBV23-1 is classed as an ORF, of uncertain function. V was shortened by 6 bases and J by 1 base, with 12 bases between the two germline ends. The length of the CDR3 is 14 residues. In nucleotides, the CDR3 is TGCGCCAGCAGACACGAGGGGGAGAACACTGAAGCTTTCTTT. It yields the protein CASRHEGENTEAFF.

The rearrangement joins TRBV7-9 to TRBJ1-2; tentatively, D is TRBD1 (5 bases). The CDR3 runs to 15 residues. Germline CDR1 reads SEHNR; CDR2 reads FQNEAQ (reference sequence). V lost 4 bases and J 4 bases, leaving 16 bases between the germline ends. This CDR3 reads CASSSVGPGPYGYTF. CDR3 bases: TGTGCCAGCAGCTCAGTGGGACCCGGCCCCTATGGCTACACCTTC.

V usage is TRBV29-1 and J usage is TRBJ2-7, with TRBD2 as a possible D gene (6 bases). Per the germline V gene, CDR1 is SQVTM and CDR2 is ANQGSEA. The germline V and J ends were trimmed by 4 bases and 0 bases, with 10 bases remaining between them. This CDR3 region has 13 residues. The CDR3 here is CSVGLDSSYEQYF. DNA for the CDR3: TGCAGCGTTGGACTAGACAGCTCCTACGAGCAGTACTTC.

J is TRBJ1-1 and V is TRBV6-6; D may be TRBD1 (6 bases). This CDR3 is 15 amino acids long. Germline V gene lookup returns CDR1 MNHNY and CDR2 SVGAGI (reference sequence). V lost 5 bases to trimming and J lost 2 bases, with 15 bases between them. DNA of the CDR3: TGTGCCAGCAGTCAGAAGGGACACCTAAACACTGAAGCTTTCTTT. Translating it yields CASSQKGHLNTEAFF.

This clone has just one count. Germline and junction disagree at one end, which may indicate a read error. The chain recombines TRBV10-2 with TRBJ2-5, with D possibly matching TRBD1 (5 bases). The CDR3 is made up of 13 amino acids. Germline V gene data show CDR1 as WSHSY and CDR2 as SAAADI. The CDR3 reads CATRGLLQGTQYF. CDR3 nucleotides: TGCGCCACAAGGGGCCTCCTCCAAGGGACCCAGTACTTC.

The gene calls are TRBV27 and TRBJ1-3; possible D gene TRBD1, 5 bases. CDR1 MNHEY and CDR2 SMNVEV come from the germline V gene (reference sequence). The V gene lost 5 bases and the J gene lost 0 bases, with 8 bases spanning the gap. This CDR3 spans 14 amino acids. Written as DNA, the CDR3 is TGTGCCAGCAGTCGACAGTTCTCTGGAAACACCATATATTTT. Translation gives CASSRQFSGNTIYF.

This clone showed up just a few times. DNA for the CDR3: TGTGCCAGCGGGGGGACTAGCGGTTACAATGAGCAGTTCTTC. It codes for CASGGTSGYNEQFF. The chain uses TRBV27 and TRBJ2-1; 11 bases match TRBD2. The CDR3 consists of 14 residues. Losses at the gene ends were 8 bases for V and 4 bases for J; bases not matched to a gene: 4. Germline V lookup: CDR1 MNHEY, CDR2 SMNVEV (reference sequence).

This clone appeared once. The chain uses TRBV10-2 and TRBJ1-2; D might be TRBD1 (6 bases). The V gene's germline CDR1 is WSHSY and CDR2 SAAADI. This CDR3 contains 14 residues. Deletions cut 6 bases from V and 0 bases from J, with 11 bases between. The CDR3 DNA sequence: TGCGCCAGCAGCTACGGACAGCCTAACTATGGCTACACCTTC. Protein product: CASSYGQPNYGYTF.

This clone was recorded many times. This chain links TRBV10-3 with TRBJ1-2, with TRBD1 matching over 9 bases. The CDR3 extends over 14 amino acids. Germline V gene lookup returns CDR1 ENHRY and CDR2 SYGVKD. Losses at the gene ends were 3 bases for V and 8 bases for J; bases not matched to a gene: 7. Written as DNA, the CDR3 is TGTGCCATCAGTGATACCGGGACAGGGAAAGGCTACACCTTC. This codes for CAISDTGTGKGYTF.

This sequence joins TRBV6-4 and TRBJ1-2; D gene unclear. Germline CDR1 and CDR2: MRHNA and SNTAGT. Trimming took 6 bases from V and 4 from J, leaving 30 bases between them. This CDR3 is 19 amino acids long. CDR3: CASRPPDLGSTTAIYGYTF. The CDR3 bases are TGTGCCAGCAGGCCACCTGACCTCGGCAGTACTACGGCCATCTATGGCTACACCTTC.

This rearrangement joins TRBV25-1 to TRBJ1-6; D remains unclear. The CDR3 covers 12 residues. CDR1 and CDR2 from the germline V gene are MGHDK and SYGVNS. Trimming took 2 bases from V and 8 from J, leaving 4 bases between them. The CDR3 loop reads CASSERDSPLHF. In nucleotides, the CDR3 is TGTGCCAGCAGTGAACGGGATTCACCCCTCCACTTT.

The rearrangement uses TRBV19 and TRBJ1-1; the D gene is possibly TRBD1 (5 bases). Germline CDR1 LNHDA, CDR2 SQIVND (reference sequence). V shed 5 bases and J shed 5 bases, with 15 bases lying between them. The CDR3 has 14 amino acids. The CDR3 coding sequence is TGTGCCAGTAGTTACATGGGGGGTGCAACTGAAGCTTTCTTT. This sequence encodes CASSYMGGATEAFF.

This chain connects TRBV5-6 to TRBJ1-2; 7 bases agree with TRBD1. The V segment lost 4 bases and the J segment 8 bases; nucleotides outside the gene matches: 11. The CDR3 covers 14 residues. The V gene's germline CDR1 is SGHDT and CDR2 YYEEEE. Here the CDR3 DNA reads TGTGCCAGCAGCCGAGGGCGGCAGGGGGAAGGCTACACCTTC. It codes for CASSRGRQGEGYTF.

The V gene is TRBV29-1, the J gene TRBJ2-6; D not certain. The V end was cut by 7 bases, the J end by 0 bases, with 4 bases between. Germline V lookup: CDR1 SQVTM, CDR2 ANQGSEA. The CDR3 runs 12 residues. The CDR3 loop reads CSAGSGANVLTF. The DNA for the CDR3 is TGCAGCGCAGGCTCTGGGGCCAACGTCCTGACTTTC.

The gene calls are TRBV6-1 and TRBJ1-2, with 8 bases fitting TRBD1. The germline V gene encodes CDR1 MNHNS and CDR2 SASEGT. Germline trimming cut 4 bases from V and 5 bases from J; bases unmatched to any gene: 9. CDR3 length: 15 amino acids. CDR3 loop: CASSAGQAHLYGYTF. As DNA, the CDR3 is TGTGCCAGCAGTGCGGGACAGGCCCACTTATATGGCTACACCTTC.

The chain recombines TRBV7-8 with TRBJ2-7; TRBD2 might be the D (5 bases). Germline assignment: CDR1 SGHVS and CDR2 FQNEAQ. The length of the CDR3 is 12 residues. Between the trimmed V and J ends, which lost 5 bases and 7 bases, there was a span of 12 bases. CDR3 nucleotide sequence: TGTGCCAGCAGCCCCGGGGATGGGGAGCAGTACTTC. It translates to CASSPGDGEQYF.

A remark on this clone: The sample contains more than one DNA sequence encoding this CDR3. This chain connects TRBV20-1 to TRBJ2-5, with 7 bases fitting TRBD1. Germline CDR1 and CDR2: DFQATT and SNEGSKA (reference sequence). This CDR3 is built from 11 residues. The ends lost 5 bases at V and 5 bases at J; junction bases unmatched: 2. CDR3 loop: CSADRAETQYF. The CDR3 DNA follows: TGCAGTGCTGACAGGGCGGAGACCCAGTACTTC.

This clone was picked up a small number of times. The gene calls are TRBV30 and TRBJ1-2, with 8 positions matching TRBD1. Germline loops: CDR1 GTSNPN, CDR2 SVGIG (reference sequence). CDR3 length: 15 amino acids. V lost 1 base to trimming and J lost 7 bases; unmatched junction nucleotides: 11. CDR3 in amino acids: CAWSGVIRQGAGYTF. CDR3 nucleotides: TGTGCCTGGAGTGGGGTTATCCGGCAGGGGGCTGGCTACACCTTC.

The chain is built from TRBV5-1 and TRBJ2-7; the D gene is possibly TRBD2 (5 bases). Trimming removed 0 bases at V and 4 bases at J, with 17 bases between. The CDR3 has 16 amino acids. The V gene's germline CDR1 is SGHRS and CDR2 YFSETQ. The DNA for the CDR3 is TGCGCCAGCAGCTTGGATGGCGGGCTACAGTTTTACGAGCAGTACTTC. It specifies CASSLDGGLQFYEQYF. The whole variable domain, remainder taken from reference TRBV5-1 and TRBJ2-7, is KAGVTQTPRYLIKTRGQQVTLSCSPISGHRSVSWYQQTPGQGLQFLFEYFSETQRNKGNFPGRFSGRQFSNSRSEMNVSTLELGDSALYLCASSLDGGLQFYEQYFGPGTRLTVT.

V gene TRBV18 combines with J gene TRBJ2-2; D is perhaps TRBD1 or TRBD2 (5 bases each). The germline gives CDR1 KGHSH, CDR2 LQKENI. Trimming took 8 bases from V and 1 from J, leaving 11 bases between them. The CDR3 loop spans 14 amino acids. CDR3 coding DNA: TGTGCCAGCCTAGCAGGGCTGAACACCGGGGAGCTGTTTTTT. Its protein product is CASLAGLNTGELFF.

The chain couples TRBV2 to TRBJ2-1; the D gene could be TRBD1 or TRBD2 (5 bases each). Trimming stripped 6 bases from V and 12 bases from J, with 12 bases between. There are 11 residues in the CDR3. Germline values: CDR1 SNHLY, CDR2 FYNNEI. In DNA form, the CDR3 reads TGTGCCAGCAGACCTAGCAGGGTGCAGTTCTTC. Protein sequence: CASRPSRVQFF.

This rearrangement joins TRBV7-9 to TRBJ2-5; no clear D gene. This CDR3 is built from 12 residues. From germline, CDR1 is SEHNR and CDR2 FQNEAQ (reference sequence). V lost 5 bases, J lost 3 bases, and 7 bases lay in between. As DNA, the CDR3 is TGTGCCAGCAGCCCCGTAGAAGAGACCCAGTACTTC. It encodes CASSPVEETQYF.

This rearrangement joins TRBV7-9 to TRBJ2-5; perhaps TRBD2 as D (6 bases). The CDR3 totals 15 residues. The germline gives CDR1 SEHNR, CDR2 FQNEAQ (reference sequence). Trimming shortened V by 8 bases and J by 1 base, and 17 bases separated the two germline ends. The CDR3 loop is CASAEGLGGQETQYF. The CDR3 DNA follows: TGTGCCAGCGCCGAGGGCCTGGGAGGCCAAGAGACCCAGTACTTC. The full variable domain, in which reference TRBV7-9 and TRBJ2-5 provide the parts outside the CDR3, is DTGVSQNPRHKITKRGQNVTFRCDPISEHNRLYWYRQTLGQGPEFLTYFQNEAQLEKSRLLSDRFSAERPKGSFSTLEIQRTEQGDSAMYLCASAEGLGGQETQYFGPGTRLLVL.

The chain combines TRBV2 with TRBJ1-4; TRBD1 agrees at 7 bases. Germline V gene data show CDR1 as SNHLY and CDR2 as FYNNEI. J lost 7 bases, V lost 7 bases, and 9 bases had no gene match. The CDR3 has 14 residues. The CDR3 bases are TGTGCCAGCAATAAGGGTGCAGGGGGTGAAAAACTGTTTTTT. This translates into CASNKGAGGEKLFF.

The genes are TRBV7-8 and TRBJ1-5, with TRBD1 matching over 7 bases. CDR1 and CDR2 (germline): SGHVS, FQNEAQ. This CDR3 contains 19 residues. V lost 5 bases and J lost 1; bases outside the gene matches: 17. The CDR3 DNA reads as TGTGCCAGCAGCGCAGTCCCCGGGACAGTCTTACTCAGCAATCAGCCCCAGCATTTT. Its protein product is CASSAVPGTVLLSNQPQHF.